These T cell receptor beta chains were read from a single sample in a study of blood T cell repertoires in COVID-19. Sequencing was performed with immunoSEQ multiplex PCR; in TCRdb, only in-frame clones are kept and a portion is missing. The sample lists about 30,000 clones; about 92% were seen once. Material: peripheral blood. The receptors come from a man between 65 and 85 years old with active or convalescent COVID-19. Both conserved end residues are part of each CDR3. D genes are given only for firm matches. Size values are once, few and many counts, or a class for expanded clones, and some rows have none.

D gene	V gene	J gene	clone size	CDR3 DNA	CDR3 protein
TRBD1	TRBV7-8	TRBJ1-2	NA	TGTGCCAGCAGTCAAAACGACAGGGCCTATGGCTACACCTTC	CASSQNDRAYGYTF
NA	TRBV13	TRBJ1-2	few	TGTGCCAGCAGCTTACTTCGGGGAGGGACTAACTATGGCTACACCTTC	CASSLLRGGTNYGYTF
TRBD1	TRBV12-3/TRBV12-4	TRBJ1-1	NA	TGTGCCAGCACCCTGACAGGGGCGGCTTTCTTT	CASTLTGAAFF
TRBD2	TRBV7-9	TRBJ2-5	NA	TGTGCCAGCAGCTTAGGACTAGCGGGAGGGGACTTATACCAAGAGACCCAGTACTTC	CASSLGLAGGDLYQETQYF
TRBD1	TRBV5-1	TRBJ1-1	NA	TGCGCCAGCAGCCCGCGAGGACAGGGGTATGGGACTGAAGCTTTCTTT	CASSPRGQGYGTEAFF
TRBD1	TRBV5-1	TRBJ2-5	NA	TGCGCCAGCAGCGCGGGACAGGGGAAAGAGACCCAGTACTTC	CASSAGQGKETQYF
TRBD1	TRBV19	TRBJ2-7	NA	TGTGCCAGTAGTATTAAAGGACAGGGGTTCTACGAGCAGTACTTC	CASSIKGQGFYEQYF
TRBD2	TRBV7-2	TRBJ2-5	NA	TGTGCCAGCAGCGCGGGGGGAGAGACCCAGTACTTC	CASSAGGETQYF
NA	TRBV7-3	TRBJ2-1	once	TGTGCCAGCAGCTTAATGGGAGCTCCTGAGCAGTTCTTC	CASSLMGAPEQFF
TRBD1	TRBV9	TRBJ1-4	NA	TGTGCCAGCGGAAGGACAGGGGCTAATGAAAAACTGTTTTTT	CASGRTGANEKLFF
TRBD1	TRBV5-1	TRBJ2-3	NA	TGCGCCAGCAGCTCCGGACAGGTCACAGATACGCAGTATTTT	CASSSGQVTDTQYF
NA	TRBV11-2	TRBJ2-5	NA	TGTGCCAGCAGCCAACTCGGTGAGACCCAGTACTTC	CASSQLGETQYF
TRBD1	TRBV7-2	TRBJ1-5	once	TGTGCCAGCAGCTTAGTTCAGGGGGCACGGCAGCCCCAGCATTTT	CASSLVQGARQPQHF
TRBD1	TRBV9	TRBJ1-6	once	TGTGCCAGCAGCGAAGGGGGACAGGGAATTTCACCCCTCCACTTT	CASSEGGQGISPLHF
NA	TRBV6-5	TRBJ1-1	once	TGTGCCAGCAGTTACACGGCTCCAGGTGGTGGCACTGAAGCTTTCTTT	CASSYTAPGGGTEAFF
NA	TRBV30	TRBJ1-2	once	TGTGCCTGGACCTCTTATCTTCGTGGCTACACCTTC	CAWTSYLRGYTF
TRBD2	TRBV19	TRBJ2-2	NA	TGTGCCAGTAGAGGACTAGCGGCGAACACCGGGGAGCTGTTTTTT	CASRGLAANTGELFF
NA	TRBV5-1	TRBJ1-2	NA	TGCGCCAGCAGCTCCCCAGGGGCCATCCTCTATGGCTACACCTTC	CASSSPGAILYGYTF
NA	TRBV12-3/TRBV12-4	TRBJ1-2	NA	TGTGCCACCGATCTCGGGGGAGGCTACACCTTC	CATDLGGGYTF
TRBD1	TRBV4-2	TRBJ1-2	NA	TGTGCCAGCAGCCAAGATACAGGGGCTAACTATGGCTACACCTTC	CASSQDTGANYGYTF
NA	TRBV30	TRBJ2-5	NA	TGTGCCTGGACCCCAGGGGTGGGGGAGACCCAGTACTTC	CAWTPGVGETQYF
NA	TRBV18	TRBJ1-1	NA	TGTGCCAGCTCACCCCAGGCAGAACTCAACACTGAAGCTTTCTTT	CASSPQAELNTEAFF
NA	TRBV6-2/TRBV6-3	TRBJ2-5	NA	TGTGCCAGCAGCCCCTACTCCGCGGGGAGGTACCAAGAGACCCAGTACTTC	CASSPYSAGRYQETQYF
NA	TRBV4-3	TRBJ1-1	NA	TGCGCCAGCAGCCAAAATACAGGGTGGGATACTGAAGCTTTCTTT	CASSQNTGWDTEAFF
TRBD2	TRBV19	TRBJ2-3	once	TGTGCCAGTAGGTTTAGCGGGGGCGTCTCAGATACGCAGTATTTT	CASRFSGGVSDTQYF
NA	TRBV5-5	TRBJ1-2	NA	TGTGCCAGCAGCAAATCGACAGGAAGCGGGGCCTATGGCTACACCTTC	CASSKSTGSGAYGYTF
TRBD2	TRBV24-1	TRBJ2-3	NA	TGTGCCACCCGTGGGCTAGCGGCAACTAGCACAGATACGCAGTATTTT	CATRGLAATSTDTQYF
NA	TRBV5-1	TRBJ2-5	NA	TGCGCCAGCAGCTTGGTTGGGGGGATTCAGGAGACCCAGTACTTC	CASSLVGGIQETQYF
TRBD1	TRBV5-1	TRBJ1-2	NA	TGCGCCAGCAGCGGGTGGCGGGACAGAAACTATGGCTACACCTTC	CASSGWRDRNYGYTF
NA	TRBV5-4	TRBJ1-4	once	TGTGCCAGCAGTCGATCCCTAGAGGAAAAACTGTTTTTT	CASSRSLEEKLFF
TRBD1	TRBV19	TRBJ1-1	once	TGTGCCAGTACTCGACAGGGGCTGAACACTGAAGCTTTCTTT	CASTRQGLNTEAFF
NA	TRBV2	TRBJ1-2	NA	TGTGCCAGCATACAAGGGGTGGGGTTCTATGGCTACACCTTC	CASIQGVGFYGYTF
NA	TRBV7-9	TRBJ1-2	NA	TGTGCCAGCAGACCAGGGGTTCAGGGCGAGCGCGGCTACACCTTC	CASRPGVQGERGYTF
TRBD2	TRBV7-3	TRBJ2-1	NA	TGTGCCAGCAGCTTGACTAGCGGGTCCGATGAGCAGTTCTTC	CASSLTSGSDEQFF
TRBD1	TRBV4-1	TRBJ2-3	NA	TGCGCCAGCAGCCAAGATGTTGGGGACAGGGCGGCAGATACGCAGTATTTT	CASSQDVGDRAADTQYF
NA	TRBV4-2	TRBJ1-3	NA	TGTGCCAGCAGCCAAGCGGGAGTAGCCTCTGGAAACACCATATATTTT	CASSQAGVASGNTIYF
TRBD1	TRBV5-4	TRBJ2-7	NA	TGTGCCAGCAGCGCGGCCGGGACAGGGGTCTACGAGCAGTACTTC	CASSAAGTGVYEQYF
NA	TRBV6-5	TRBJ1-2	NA	TGTGCCAGCAGTTACTCTGGGGGGGCTTTTGGCTACACCTTC	CASSYSGGAFGYTF
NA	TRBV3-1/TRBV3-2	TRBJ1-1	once	TGTGCCAGCACCAATACGAGGCAGCTGAACACTGAAGCTTTCTTT	CASTNTRQLNTEAFF
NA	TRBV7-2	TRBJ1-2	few	TGTGCCAGCGGAATGGGGGGGTTCCGACGATCCTATGGCTACACCTTC	CASGMGGFRRSYGYTF
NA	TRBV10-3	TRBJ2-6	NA	TGTGCCATCAGTGTCTCACGGGACTCTGGGGCCAACGTCCTGACTTTC	CAISVSRDSGANVLTF
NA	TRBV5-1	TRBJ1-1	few	TGCGCCAGCAGCTATAGCATTTTGAACACTGAAGCTTTCTTT	CASSYSILNTEAFF
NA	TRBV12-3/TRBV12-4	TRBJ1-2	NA	TGTGCCAGCAGTACAGAGTTTTATGGCTACACCTTC	CASSTEFYGYTF
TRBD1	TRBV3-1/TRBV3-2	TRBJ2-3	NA	TGTGCCAGCAGCCAATACACAGGGGGCTCAGATACGCAGTATTTT	CASSQYTGGSDTQYF
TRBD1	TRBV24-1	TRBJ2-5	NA	TGTGCCACGAAAGGACAGGGAGAGACCCAGTACTTC	CATKGQGETQYF
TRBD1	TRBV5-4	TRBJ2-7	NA	TGTGCCAGCCGGCTGGACAGGTCCGGTTTCTACGAGCAGTACTTC	CASRLDRSGFYEQYF
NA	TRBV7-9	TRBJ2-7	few	TGTGCCAGCAGCTACGGACAGCATTACGAGCAGTACTTC	CASSYGQHYEQYF
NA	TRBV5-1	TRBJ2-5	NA	TGCGCCAGCAGCTTGGCCGGTACAGGGTCGGAGACCCAGTACTTC	CASSLAGTGSETQYF
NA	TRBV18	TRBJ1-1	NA	TGTGCCAGCTCACTAGACAGGAACACTGAAGCTTTCTTT	CASSLDRNTEAFF
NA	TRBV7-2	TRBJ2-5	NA	TGTGCCAGCAGCTTTGACAGGCAAGAGACCCAGTACTTC	CASSFDRQETQYF
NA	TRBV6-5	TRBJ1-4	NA	TGTGCCAGCAGTCCAAGGGGGAGAACTAATGAAAAACTGTTTTTT	CASSPRGRTNEKLFF
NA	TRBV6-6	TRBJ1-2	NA	TGTGCCAGCAGTACCCATCCGGAGGACGCCGGGGGTGGCTACACCTTC	CASSTHPEDAGGGYTF
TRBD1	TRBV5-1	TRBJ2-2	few	TGCGCCAGCAGCTGGGGGGCGACAGGGGAAAGAGCCGGGGAGCTGTTTTTT	CASSWGATGERAGELFF
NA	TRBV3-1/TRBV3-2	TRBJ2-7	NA	TGTGCCAGCAGCCAAGACAGTCGGGCCTACGAGCAGTACTTC	CASSQDSRAYEQYF
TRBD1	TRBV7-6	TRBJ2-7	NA	TGTGCCAGCAGCTTAGGATCCGGGACAGCCACCTACGAGCAGTACTTC	CASSLGSGTATYEQYF
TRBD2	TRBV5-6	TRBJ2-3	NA	TGTGCCAGCAGCTTGGCCCAAGCGGGAGTGTGGTATACGCAGTATTTT	CASSLAQAGVWYTQYF
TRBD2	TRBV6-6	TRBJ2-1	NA	TGTGCCAGCAGGACTAGCGGGAGGGTAAAGGGTGAGCAGTTCTTC	CASRTSGRVKGEQFF